These 19 T cell receptor beta chains originate from one sample sequenced in a study of CD8+ T cells in alopecia areata. RNA was isolated and reverse transcribed to cDNA, the sequencing template. Libraries were prepared by immunoSEQ multiplex PCR; TCRdb keeps only in-frame clonotypes and omits some of them. The sample has roughly 180,000 clones; 60% are singletons. Noted treatment: oral pan-JAK inhibitor, 5-10 mg twice daily. Sample: CD4+ T cells sorted from blood, taken at week 4, from a patient treated with tofacitinib. These receptor sequences come from a human donor with alopecia areata.

There are a few counts of this clone. The chain joins TRBV2 to TRBJ1-6, with D unresolved. CDR3 length: 15 amino acids. Germline V CDR1 and CDR2: SNHLY, FYNNEI. Trimming removed 5 bases from V and 5 bases from J, with 13 bases in between. DNA for the CDR3: TGTGCCAGCAGTTCACAGCAGGTTCATAATTCACCCCTCCACTTT. It yields the protein CASSSQQVHNSPLHF.

The rearrangement links TRBV30 to TRBJ2-1; D is ambiguous. The germline V gene has CDR1 GTSNPN and CDR2 SVGIG (reference sequence). The CDR3 has 14 residues. The V and J ends lost 8 bases and 9 bases respectively, with 23 bases between them. Here the CDR3 reads CARARFDGIGEQFF. DNA of the CDR3: TGTGCCCGGGCCCGGTTCGACGGAATAGGTGAGCAGTTCTTC.

Only a few counts were recorded for this clone. The V and J genes are TRBV4-3 and TRBJ2-7; D unclear. Between the trimmed V and J ends, which lost 1 base and 5 bases, there was a span of 12 bases. CDR3 length: 14 residues. CDR1 and CDR2 (germline): LGHNA, YSLEER. The CDR3 DNA is TGCGCCAGCAGCCAAGGCAGGCTTTCCCACGAGCAGTACTTC. It yields the protein CASSQGRLSHEQYF.

The chain has TRBV29-1 and TRBJ2-1; 12 nucleotides agree with TRBD1. Germline CDR1 SQVTM, CDR2 ANQGSEA. The junction had 10 bases not matched to a gene; V was cut back by 7 bases and J by 9 bases. The CDR3 has 14 residues. The CDR3 region is CSEDRDRGLGEQFF. In DNA form, the CDR3 reads TGCAGCGAGGACCGGGACAGGGGGCTTGGTGAGCAGTTCTTC.

V usage is TRBV23-1 and J usage is TRBJ1-5, with a tentative D call TRBD1 (5 bases). TRBV23-1 is identified as an open reading frame with a role that is uncertain. This CDR3 comprises 14 residues. Trimming pared 2 bases from V and 6 bases from J, leaving 11 bases between. CDR3: CASSQNRMGQPQHF. CDR3 sequence (DNA): TGCGCCAGCAGTCAAAACAGGATGGGTCAGCCCCAGCATTTT.

This chain uses TRBV29-1 with TRBJ1-6; 9 bases are a match to TRBD1. The germline V gene encodes CDR1 SQVTM and CDR2 ANQGSEA. Trimming took 4 bases from V and 8 from J; bases not matched to a gene: 6. CDR3 length equals 14 residues. CDR3 region: CSVGNRGPYSPLHF. The CDR3 nucleotides are TGCAGCGTTGGAAACAGGGGGCCCTATTCACCCCTCCACTTT.

This rearrangement joins TRBV28 to TRBJ1-5; TRBD1 is a possible D gene (6 bases). The V end was cut by 2 bases, the J end by 7 bases, with 12 bases between. There are 14 residues in the CDR3. Germline-derived CDR1 and CDR2 are MDHEN and SYDVKM. Here the CDR3 DNA reads TGTGCCAGCAGTTTACCCCAGGGGAGGCAGCCCCAGCATTTT. Translated: CASSLPQGRQPQHF.

The rearrangement links TRBV7-6 to TRBJ1-4; 9 bases align to TRBD1. The V gene end was trimmed by 4 bases and the J gene end by 8 bases; junction bases not matched to a gene: 8. CDR1 and CDR2 (germline): SGHVS, FNYEAQ. The CDR3 has 15 amino acids. CDR3 nucleotides: TGTGCCAGCAGCTCACAGGGGGCGCGAGGCGAAAAACTGTTTTTT. This gives the protein CASSSQGARGEKLFF.

This chain links TRBV28 with TRBJ1-1, with 8 nucleotides matching TRBD1. Germline loops: CDR1 MDHEN, CDR2 SYDVKM. V lost 7 bases, J lost 11 bases, and 12 bases stayed unmatched. The CDR3 is 13 residues long. CDR3 amino acids: CASIITGGRMAFF. The CDR3 DNA follows: TGTGCCAGCATCATTACAGGGGGTCGCATGGCTTTCTTT.

The chain couples TRBV5-1 to TRBJ1-4; D gene ambiguous. Germline lookup yields CDR1 SGHRS and CDR2 YFSETQ. The CDR3 is 13 residues long. V dropped 2 bases and J dropped 3 bases, with 5 bases sitting between them. CDR3 protein: CASSLQPNEKLFF. CDR3 coding DNA: TGCGCCAGCAGCTTACAGCCTAATGAAAAACTGTTTTTT.

The V gene is TRBV2, the J gene TRBJ1-5; D not resolved. Trimming took 2 bases from V and 7 from J, leaving 12 bases between them. This CDR3 region has 14 residues. CDR1 and CDR2 from the germline V gene are SNHLY and FYNNEI. In DNA form, the CDR3 reads TGTGCCAGCAGTGAACAATCGGTGTTCCAGCCCCAGCATTTT. Encoded protein: CASSEQSVFQPQHF.

This clone was picked up a small number of times. Other DNA sequences in the sample encode the same CDR3. The rearrangement joins TRBV20-1 to TRBJ2-5; D call uncertain. Trimming shortened V by 6 bases and J by 4 bases, and 6 bases separated the two germline ends. CDR3 size: 10 residues. The germline gives CDR1 DFQATT, CDR2 SNEGSKA (reference sequence). The CDR3 bases are TGCAGTGCCCGACGAGAGACCCAGTACTTC. It specifies CSARRETQYF.

This chain uses TRBV5-6 with TRBJ1-2; D gene unclear. V was clipped by 2 bases and J by 7 bases, with 12 bases between them. Germline V lookup: CDR1 SGHDT, CDR2 YYEEEE. CDR3 length: 13 residues. CDR3 sequence (DNA): TGTGCCAGCAGCTTTGTGGGAGGAAGTGGCTACACCTTC. It translates to CASSFVGGSGYTF.

This clone was detected a few times. The rearrangement uses TRBV5-4 and TRBJ1-6; D is unresolved. Germline lookup yields CDR1 SGHNT and CDR2 YYREEE (reference sequence). There are 19 residues in the CDR3. Trimming pared 0 bases from V and 0 bases from J, leaving 16 bases between. CDR3 in amino acids: CASSLDGNPSGSYNSPLHF. The CDR3 DNA sequence: TGTGCCAGCAGCTTGGATGGCAACCCGTCCGGCTCCTATAATTCACCCCTCCACTTT.

This clone was counted only a few times. This chain links TRBV5-1 with TRBJ2-6; D is undetermined. This CDR3 comprises 14 residues. Trimming took 6 bases from V and 2 from J, leaving 9 bases between them. Germline V lookup: CDR1 SGHRS, CDR2 YFSETQ. In nucleotides, the CDR3 is TGCGCCAGCATCGCAATACCTGGGGCCAACGTCCTGACTTTC. This encodes CASIAIPGANVLTF.

This clone was seen just once. The rearrangement uses TRBV5-4 and TRBJ2-6; weak D call: TRBD2 (6 bases). The V gene's germline CDR1 is SGHNT and CDR2 YYREEE (reference sequence). V was clipped by 4 bases and J by 2 bases, with 13 bases between them. This CDR3 is built from 16 residues. The CDR3 region is CASSQPPGAGANVLTF. CDR3 DNA sequence: TGTGCCAGCAGCCAGCCACCGGGGGCTGGGGCCAACGTCCTGACTTTC. The full variable domain, its missing parts supplied by reference TRBV5-4 and TRBJ2-6, is ETGVTQSPTHLIKTRGQQVTLRCSSQSGHNTVSWYQQALGQGPQFIFQYYREEENGRGNFPPRFSGLQFPNYSSELNVNALELDDSALYLCASSQPPGAGANVLTFGAGSRLTVL.

The chain couples TRBV30 to TRBJ1-1; D is unresolved. Germline lookup yields CDR1 GTSNPN and CDR2 SVGIG (reference sequence). The V and J ends lost 0 bases and 12 bases respectively, with 14 bases between them. The CDR3 has 12 amino acids. CDR3: CAWSVHPTEPFF. The CDR3 region has the DNA TGTGCCTGGAGTGTACATCCCACAGAGCCTTTCTTT.

V usage is TRBV30 and J usage is TRBJ1-6; the D is unclear. The V and J ends lost 3 bases and 7 bases respectively, with 13 bases between them. This CDR3 contains 14 residues. CDR1 is GTSNPN, CDR2 SVGIG, per germline (reference sequence). CDR3 in amino acids: CAWREGIENSPLHF. As DNA, the CDR3 is TGTGCCTGGAGGGAGGGTATCGAAAATTCACCCCTCCACTTT. The full variable domain, with the rest looked up from reference TRBV30 and TRBJ1-6, is SQTIHQWPATLVQPVGSPLSLECTVEGTSNPNLYWYRQAAGRGLQLLFYSVGIGQISSEVPQNLSASRPQDRQFILSSKKLLLSDSGFYLCAWREGIENSPLHFGNGTRLTVT.

This clone was detected only a few times. The V gene is TRBV5-6, the J gene TRBJ2-7; TRBD1 agrees at 8 bases. Germline assignment: CDR1 SGHDT and CDR2 YYEEEE. V was clipped by 2 bases and J by 5 bases; unmatched bases: 6. The CDR3 length is 14 residues. CDR3 DNA: TGTGCCAGCAGCTTACGGGACAGGTCAGACGAGCAGTACTTC. Its translation is CASSLRDRSDEQYF.